This T cell receptor (beta chain) derives from a study of T cell responses to AZD1222 COVID-19 vaccine. Regarding the study as a whole: The sample set comprised mostly white British donors with more females, and clonal diversity was possibly underestimated. Only six or seven AZD1222 recipients tested seropositive at baseline.

In germline, CDR1 is MNHEY, CDR2 SMNVEV (reference sequence). With V trimmed by 6 bases and J by 5 bases, 7 bases remained unmatched. CDR3 length equals 16 residues. About this clone itself: Antigen: not known.

Measured with immunoSEQ multiplex PCR; TCRdb has only the in-frame clones, and not every one. The sample shows 150,000 or so clones, 75% to 95% of them seen only once. The receptor comes from an adult in good health. This chain joins TRBV27 and TRBJ1-6; 10 bases fit TRBD1. This specimen was peripheral blood, taken on day 0 of AZD1222 vaccination. The CDR3 is CASRAGTGVNNSPLHF. The CDR3, as DNA: TGTGCCAGCAGGGCCGGGACAGGGGTAAATAATTCACCCCTCCACTTT.